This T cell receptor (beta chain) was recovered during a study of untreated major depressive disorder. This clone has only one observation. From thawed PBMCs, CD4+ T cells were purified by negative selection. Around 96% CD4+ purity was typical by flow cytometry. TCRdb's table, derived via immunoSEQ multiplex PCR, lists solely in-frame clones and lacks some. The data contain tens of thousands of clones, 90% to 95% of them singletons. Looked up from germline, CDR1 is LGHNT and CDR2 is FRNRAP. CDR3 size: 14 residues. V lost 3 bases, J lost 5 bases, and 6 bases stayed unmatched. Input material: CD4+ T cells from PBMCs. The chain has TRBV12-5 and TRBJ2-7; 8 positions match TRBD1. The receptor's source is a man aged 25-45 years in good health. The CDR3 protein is CASGLTDRVNEQYF. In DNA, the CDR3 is TGTGCTAGTGGTTTAACGGACAGGGTAAACGAGCAGTACTTC.